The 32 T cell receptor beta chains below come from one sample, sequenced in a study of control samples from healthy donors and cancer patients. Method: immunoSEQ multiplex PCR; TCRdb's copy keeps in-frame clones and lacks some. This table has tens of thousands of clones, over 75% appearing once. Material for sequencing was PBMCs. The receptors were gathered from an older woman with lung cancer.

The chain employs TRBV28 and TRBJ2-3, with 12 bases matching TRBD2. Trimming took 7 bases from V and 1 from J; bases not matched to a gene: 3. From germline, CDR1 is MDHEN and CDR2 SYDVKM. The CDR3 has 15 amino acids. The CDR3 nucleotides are TGTGCCAGCACCCCTAGCGGGAGGGGCACAGATACGCAGTATTTT. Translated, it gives CASTPSGRGTDTQYF.

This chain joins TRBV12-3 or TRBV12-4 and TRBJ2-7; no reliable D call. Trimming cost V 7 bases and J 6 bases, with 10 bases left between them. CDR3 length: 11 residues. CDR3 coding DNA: TGTGCCAGCACCTATTGGGGCGAGCAGTACTTC. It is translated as CASTYWGEQYF.

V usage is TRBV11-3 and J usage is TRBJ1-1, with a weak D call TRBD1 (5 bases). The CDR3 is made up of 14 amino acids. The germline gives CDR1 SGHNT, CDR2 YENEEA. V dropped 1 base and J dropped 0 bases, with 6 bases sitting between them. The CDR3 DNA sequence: TGTGCCAGCAGCTTAGGACAGTTGAACACTGAAGCTTTCTTT. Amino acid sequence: CASSLGQLNTEAFF.

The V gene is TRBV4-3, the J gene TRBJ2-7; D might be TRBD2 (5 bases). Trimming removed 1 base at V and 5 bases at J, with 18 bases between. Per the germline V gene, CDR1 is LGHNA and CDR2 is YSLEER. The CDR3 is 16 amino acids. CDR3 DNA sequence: TGCGCCAGCAGCCAAGGGTCGGCGGGCCCCCCCCACGAGCAGTACTTC. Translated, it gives CASSQGSAGPPHEQYF.

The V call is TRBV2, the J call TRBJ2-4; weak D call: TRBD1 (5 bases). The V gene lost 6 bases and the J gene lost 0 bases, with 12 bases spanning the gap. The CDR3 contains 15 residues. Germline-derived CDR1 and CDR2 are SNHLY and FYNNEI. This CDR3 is CASSPIGEAKNIQYF. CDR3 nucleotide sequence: TGTGCCAGCAGCCCAATAGGGGAAGCCAAAAACATTCAGTACTTC.

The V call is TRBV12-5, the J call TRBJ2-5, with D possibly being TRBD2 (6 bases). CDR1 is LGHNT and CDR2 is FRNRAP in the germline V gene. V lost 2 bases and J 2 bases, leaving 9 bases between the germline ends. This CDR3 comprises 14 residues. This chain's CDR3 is CASGLRGIQETQYF. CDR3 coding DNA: TGTGCTAGTGGTTTGCGGGGGATTCAAGAGACCCAGTACTTC.

CDR3 sequence: CATSETSTDTQYF. Here the CDR3 DNA reads TGTGCCACCAGTGAAACGAGCACAGATACGCAGTATTTT. The J gene is TRBJ2-3, the V gene TRBV24-1, with D unresolved. The CDR3 length is 13 residues. V was cut by 4 bases and J by 0 bases, with 4 bases left in between. The germline V gene encodes CDR1 KGHDR and CDR2 SFDVKD.

CDR3 DNA sequence: TGTGCCAGCAGCGCTAGCGGCGGTGAGCAGTTCTTC. It is translated as CASSASGGEQFF. The chain is built from TRBV9 and TRBJ2-1; TRBD2 agrees at 7 bases. The V and J ends lost 3 bases and 9 bases, in that order; junction bases with no gene match: 3. Germline assignment: CDR1 SGDLS and CDR2 YYNGEE. The CDR3 has 12 residues. The variable domain in full, with the rest retrieved from reference TRBV9 and TRBJ2-1, is DSGVTQTPKHLITATGQRVTLRCSPRSGDLSVYWYQQSLDQGLQFLIQYYNGEERAKGNILERFSAQQFPDLHSELNLSSLELGDSALYFCASSASGGEQFFGPGTRLTVL.

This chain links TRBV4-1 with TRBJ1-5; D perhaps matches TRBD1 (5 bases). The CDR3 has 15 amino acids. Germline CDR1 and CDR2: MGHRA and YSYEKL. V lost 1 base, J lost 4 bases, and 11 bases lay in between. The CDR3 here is CASSQVLGPNQPQHF. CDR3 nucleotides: TGCGCCAGCAGCCAAGTATTGGGACCAAATCAGCCCCAGCATTTT.

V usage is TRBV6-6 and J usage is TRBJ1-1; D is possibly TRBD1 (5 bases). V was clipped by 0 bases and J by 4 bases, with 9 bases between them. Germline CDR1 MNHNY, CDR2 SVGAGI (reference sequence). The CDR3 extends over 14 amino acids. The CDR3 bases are TGTGCCAGCAGTTACTCGGAGGGGAGCACTGAAGCTTTCTTT. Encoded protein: CASSYSEGSTEAFF.

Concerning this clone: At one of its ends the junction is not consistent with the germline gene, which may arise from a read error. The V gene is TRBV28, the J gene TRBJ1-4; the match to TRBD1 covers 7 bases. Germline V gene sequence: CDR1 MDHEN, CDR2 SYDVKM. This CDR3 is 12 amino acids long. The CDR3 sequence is CASSGQAERLFF. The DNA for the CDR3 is TGTGCCAGCAGCGGACAGGCCGAAAGACTGTTTTTT.

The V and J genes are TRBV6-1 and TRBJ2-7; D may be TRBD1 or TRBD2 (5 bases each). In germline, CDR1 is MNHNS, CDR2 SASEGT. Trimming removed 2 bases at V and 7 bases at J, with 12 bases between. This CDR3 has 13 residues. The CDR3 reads CASSEPGTEEQYF. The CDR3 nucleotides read TGTGCCAGCAGTGAACCCGGGACGGAGGAGCAGTACTTC.

The CDR3 sequence: CASSLGGSQKGDTGELFF. DNA for the CDR3: TGTGCCAGCAGCCTGGGCGGGAGCCAAAAGGGGGACACCGGGGAGCTGTTTTTT. The chain couples TRBV2 to TRBJ2-2, with D perhaps TRBD2 (7 bases). The CDR3 covers 18 residues. Trimming took off 6 bases at V and 3 bases at J, with 23 bases between the two ends. Germline assignment: CDR1 SNHLY and CDR2 FYNNEI. Combining the CDR3 with reference TRBV2 and TRBJ2-2 gives the whole variable domain EPEVTQTPSHQVTQMGQEVILRCVPISNHLYFYWYRQILGQKVEFLVSFYNNEISEKSEIFDDQFSVERPDGSNFTLKIRSTKLEDSAMYFCASSLGGSQKGDTGELFFGEGSRLTVL.

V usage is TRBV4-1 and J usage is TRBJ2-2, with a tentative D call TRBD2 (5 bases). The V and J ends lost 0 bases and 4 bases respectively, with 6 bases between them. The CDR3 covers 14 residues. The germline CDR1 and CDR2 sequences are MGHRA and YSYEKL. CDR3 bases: TGCGCCAGCAGCCAAGACGGGGTCACCGGGGAGCTGTTTTTT. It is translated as CASSQDGVTGELFF.

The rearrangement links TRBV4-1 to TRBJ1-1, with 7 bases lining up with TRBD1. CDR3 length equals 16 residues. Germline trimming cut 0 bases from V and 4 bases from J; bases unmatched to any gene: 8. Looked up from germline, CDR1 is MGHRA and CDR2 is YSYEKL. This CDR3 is CASSQDKRQGGTEAFF. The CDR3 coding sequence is TGCGCCAGCAGCCAAGATAAAAGACAGGGAGGCACTGAAGCTTTCTTT.

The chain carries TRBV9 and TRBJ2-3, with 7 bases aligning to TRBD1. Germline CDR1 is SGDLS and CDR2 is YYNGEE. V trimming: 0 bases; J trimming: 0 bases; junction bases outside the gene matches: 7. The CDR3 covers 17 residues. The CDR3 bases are TGTGCCAGCAGCGTAGAGGGGGCTTGGTATAGCACAGATACGCAGTATTTT. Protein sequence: CASSVEGAWYSTDTQYF. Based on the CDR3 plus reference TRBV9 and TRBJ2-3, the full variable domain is DSGVTQTPKHLITATGQRVTLRCSPRSGDLSVYWYQQSLDQGLQFLIQYYNGEERAKGNILERFSAQQFPDLHSELNLSSLELGDSALYFCASSVEGAWYSTDTQYFGPGTRLTVL.

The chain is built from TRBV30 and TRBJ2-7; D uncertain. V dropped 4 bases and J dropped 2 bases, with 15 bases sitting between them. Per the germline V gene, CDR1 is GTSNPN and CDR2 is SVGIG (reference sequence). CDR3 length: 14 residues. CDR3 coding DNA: TGTGCCTGGAAATTTTCGTCATTGACCTACGAGCAGTACTTC. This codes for CAWKFSSLTYEQYF.

CDR3 in DNA: TGTGCCAGCAGCGGACGACTAGCGGGAGTTGAGCAGTTCTTC. It codes for CASSGRLAGVEQFF. This chain joins TRBV9 and TRBJ2-1; 12 bases match TRBD2. J gave up 9 bases and V 3 bases, and 4 bases lay outside the gene matches. Germline-derived CDR1 and CDR2 are SGDLS and YYNGEE. The CDR3 is 14 residues long.

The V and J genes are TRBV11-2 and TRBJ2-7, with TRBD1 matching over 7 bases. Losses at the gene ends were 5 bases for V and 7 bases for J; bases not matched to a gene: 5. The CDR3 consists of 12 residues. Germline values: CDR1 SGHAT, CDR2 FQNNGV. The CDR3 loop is CASSANRGEQYF. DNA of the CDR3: TGTGCCAGCAGCGCCAACAGGGGTGAGCAGTACTTC.

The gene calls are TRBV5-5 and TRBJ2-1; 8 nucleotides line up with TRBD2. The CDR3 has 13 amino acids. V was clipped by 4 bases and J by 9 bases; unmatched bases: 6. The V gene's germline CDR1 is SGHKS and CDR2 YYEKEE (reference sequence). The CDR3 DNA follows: TGTGCCAGCAGCGGACCCGGGACTAGTGAGCAGTTCTTC. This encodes CASSGPGTSEQFF.

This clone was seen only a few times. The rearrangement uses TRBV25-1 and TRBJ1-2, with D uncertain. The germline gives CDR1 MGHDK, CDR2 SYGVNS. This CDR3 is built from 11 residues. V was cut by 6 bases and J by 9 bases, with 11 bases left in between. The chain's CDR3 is CASSEEGSYTF. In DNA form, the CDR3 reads TGTGCCAGCAGCGAGGAGGGAAGCTACACCTTC.

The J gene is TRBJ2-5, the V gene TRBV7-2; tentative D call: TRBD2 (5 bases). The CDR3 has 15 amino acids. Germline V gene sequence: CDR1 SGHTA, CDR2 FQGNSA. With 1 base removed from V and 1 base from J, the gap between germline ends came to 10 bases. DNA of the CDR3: TGTGCCAGCAGCTTAGTTGCGGAGGCCCAAGAGACCCAGTACTTC. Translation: CASSLVAEAQETQYF.

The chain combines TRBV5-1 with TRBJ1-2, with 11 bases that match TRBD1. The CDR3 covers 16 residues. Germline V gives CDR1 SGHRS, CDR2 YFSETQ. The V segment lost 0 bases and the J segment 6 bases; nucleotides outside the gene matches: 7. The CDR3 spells CASSLDGTGGTNGYTF. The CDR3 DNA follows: TGCGCCAGCAGCTTGGACGGGACAGGGGGGACTAATGGCTACACCTTC.

The CDR3 is CASSSTVNYGYTF. DNA for the CDR3: TGTGCCAGCAGCTCTACAGTAAACTATGGCTACACCTTC. The rearrangement links TRBV28 to TRBJ1-2, with no clear D. V shed 6 bases and J shed 2 bases, with 10 bases lying between them. This CDR3 is built from 13 residues. Germline V gives CDR1 MDHEN, CDR2 SYDVKM.

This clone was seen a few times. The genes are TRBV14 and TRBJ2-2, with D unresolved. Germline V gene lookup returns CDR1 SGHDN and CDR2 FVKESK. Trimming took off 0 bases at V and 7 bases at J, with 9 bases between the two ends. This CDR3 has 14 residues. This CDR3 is CASSQEVFDGELFF. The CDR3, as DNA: TGTGCCAGCAGCCAAGAGGTTTTCGACGGGGAGCTGTTTTTT.

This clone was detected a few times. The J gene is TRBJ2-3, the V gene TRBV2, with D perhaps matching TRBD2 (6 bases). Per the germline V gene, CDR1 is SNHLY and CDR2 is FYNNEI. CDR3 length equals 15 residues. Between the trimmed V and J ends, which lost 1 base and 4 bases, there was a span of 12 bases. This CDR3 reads CASSEDMTRADTQYF. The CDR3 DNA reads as TGTGCCAGCAGTGAAGACATGACTAGGGCAGATACGCAGTATTTT.

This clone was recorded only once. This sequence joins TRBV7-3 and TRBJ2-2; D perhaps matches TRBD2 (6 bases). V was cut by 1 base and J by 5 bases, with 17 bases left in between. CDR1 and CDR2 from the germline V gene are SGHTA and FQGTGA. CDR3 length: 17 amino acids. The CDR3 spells CASSLSGGGAGTGELFF. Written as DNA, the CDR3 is TGTGCCAGCAGCTTAAGTGGCGGCGGGGCGGGGACCGGGGAGCTGTTTTTT.

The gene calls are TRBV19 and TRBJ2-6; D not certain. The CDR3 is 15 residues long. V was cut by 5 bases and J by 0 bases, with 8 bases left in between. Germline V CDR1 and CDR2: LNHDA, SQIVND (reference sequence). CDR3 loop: CASSPTVSGANVLTF. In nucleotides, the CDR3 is TGTGCCAGTAGTCCCACAGTCTCTGGGGCCAACGTCCTGACTTTC.

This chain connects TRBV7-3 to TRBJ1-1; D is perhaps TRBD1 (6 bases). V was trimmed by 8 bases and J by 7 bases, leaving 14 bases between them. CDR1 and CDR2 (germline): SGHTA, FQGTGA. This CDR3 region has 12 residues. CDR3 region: CASGRGPLEAFF. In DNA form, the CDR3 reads TGTGCCAGCGGCAGGGGTCCCCTTGAAGCTTTCTTT. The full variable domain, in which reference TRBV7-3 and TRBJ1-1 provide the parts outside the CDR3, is GAGVSQTPSNKVTEKGKYVELRCDPISGHTALYWYRQSLGQGPEFLIYFQGTGAADDSGLPNDRFFAVRPEGSVSTLKIQRTERGDSAVYLCASGRGPLEAFFGQGTRLTVV.

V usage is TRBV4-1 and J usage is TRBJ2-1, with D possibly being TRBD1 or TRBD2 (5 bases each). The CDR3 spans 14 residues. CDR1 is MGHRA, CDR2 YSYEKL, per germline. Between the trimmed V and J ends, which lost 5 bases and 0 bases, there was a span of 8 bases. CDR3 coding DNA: TGCGCCAGCAGCAAGGGGAGCTCCTACAATGAGCAGTTCTTC. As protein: CASSKGSSYNEQFF.

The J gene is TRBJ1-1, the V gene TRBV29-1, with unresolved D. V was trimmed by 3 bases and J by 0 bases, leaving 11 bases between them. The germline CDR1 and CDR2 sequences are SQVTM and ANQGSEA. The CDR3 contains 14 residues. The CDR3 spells CSVDGRNMNTEAFF. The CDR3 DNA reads TGCAGCGTTGACGGACGGAACATGAACACTGAAGCTTTCTTT.

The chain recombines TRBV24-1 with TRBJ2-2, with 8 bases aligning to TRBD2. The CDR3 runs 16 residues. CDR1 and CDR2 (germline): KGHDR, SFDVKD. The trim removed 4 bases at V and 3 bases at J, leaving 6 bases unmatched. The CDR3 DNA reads TGTGCCACCAGTGACCGAAGCGGGAGAGACACCGGGGAGCTGTTTTTT. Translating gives CATSDRSGRDTGELFF.